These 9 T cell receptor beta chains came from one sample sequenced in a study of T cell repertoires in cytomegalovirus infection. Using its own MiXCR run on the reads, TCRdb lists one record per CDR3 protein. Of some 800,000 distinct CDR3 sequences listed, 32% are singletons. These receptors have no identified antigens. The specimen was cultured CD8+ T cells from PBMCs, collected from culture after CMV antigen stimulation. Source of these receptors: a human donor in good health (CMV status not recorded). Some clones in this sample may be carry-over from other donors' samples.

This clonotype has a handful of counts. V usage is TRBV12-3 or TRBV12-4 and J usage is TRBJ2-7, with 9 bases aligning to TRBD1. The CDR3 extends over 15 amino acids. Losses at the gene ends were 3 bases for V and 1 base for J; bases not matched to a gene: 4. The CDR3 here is CASSFGQGSSYEQYF. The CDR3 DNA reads TGTGCCAGCAGTTTTGGACAGGGGAGTTCCTACGAGCAGTACTTC.

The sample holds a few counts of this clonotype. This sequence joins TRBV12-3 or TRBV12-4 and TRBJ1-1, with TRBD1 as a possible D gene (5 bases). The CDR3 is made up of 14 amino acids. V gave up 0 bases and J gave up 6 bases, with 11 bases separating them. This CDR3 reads CASSLAQQVSEAFF. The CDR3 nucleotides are TGTGCCAGCAGTTTAGCCCAACAGGTTTCTGAAGCTTTCTTT.

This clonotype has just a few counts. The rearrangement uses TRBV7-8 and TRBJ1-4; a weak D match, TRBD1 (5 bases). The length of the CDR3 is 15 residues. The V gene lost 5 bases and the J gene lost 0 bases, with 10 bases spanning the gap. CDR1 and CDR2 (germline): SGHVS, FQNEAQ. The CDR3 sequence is CASSPREATNEKLFF. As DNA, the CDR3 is TGTGCCAGCAGCCCCAGGGAGGCAACTAATGAAAAACTGTTTTTT.

CDR3 sequence: CASSIQRGWEQFF. CDR3 nucleotide sequence: TGTGCCAGTAGTATTCAGAGGGGTTGGGAGCAGTTCTTC. The chain couples TRBV19 to TRBJ2-1; D may correspond to TRBD1 or TRBD2 (5 bases each). The germline V and J ends were trimmed by 3 bases and 10 bases, with 13 bases remaining between them. The germline V gene has CDR1 LNHDA and CDR2 SQIVND (reference sequence). The CDR3 sequence is 13 residues long.

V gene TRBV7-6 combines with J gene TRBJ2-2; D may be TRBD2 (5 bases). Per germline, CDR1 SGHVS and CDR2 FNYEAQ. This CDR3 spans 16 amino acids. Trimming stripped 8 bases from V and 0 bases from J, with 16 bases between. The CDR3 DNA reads TGTGCCAGCGCACAATCCGCGACTACGAACACCGGGGAGCTGTTTTTT. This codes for CASAQSATTNTGELFF.

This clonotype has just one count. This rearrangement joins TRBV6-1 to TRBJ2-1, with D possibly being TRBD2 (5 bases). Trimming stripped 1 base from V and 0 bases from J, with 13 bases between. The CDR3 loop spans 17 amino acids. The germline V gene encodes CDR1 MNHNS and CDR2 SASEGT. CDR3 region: CASSEVGGESSYNEQFF. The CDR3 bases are TGTGCCAGCAGTGAAGTCGGAGGCGAGAGCTCCTACAATGAGCAGTTCTTC.

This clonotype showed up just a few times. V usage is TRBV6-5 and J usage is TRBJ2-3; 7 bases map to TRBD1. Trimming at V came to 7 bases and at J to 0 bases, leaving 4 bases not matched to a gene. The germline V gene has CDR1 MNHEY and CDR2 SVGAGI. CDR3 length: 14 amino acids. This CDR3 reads CASKGASSTDTQYF. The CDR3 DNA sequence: TGTGCCAGCAAGGGGGCTTCCAGCACAGATACGCAGTATTTT.

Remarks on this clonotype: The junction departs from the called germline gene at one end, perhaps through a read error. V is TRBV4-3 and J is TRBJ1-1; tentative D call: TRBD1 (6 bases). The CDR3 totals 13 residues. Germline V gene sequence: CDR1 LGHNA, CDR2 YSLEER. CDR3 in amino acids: CAGSQGTQTEAFF. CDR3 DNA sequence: TGCGCCGGCAGCCAAGGGACACAAACTGAAGCTTTCTTT.

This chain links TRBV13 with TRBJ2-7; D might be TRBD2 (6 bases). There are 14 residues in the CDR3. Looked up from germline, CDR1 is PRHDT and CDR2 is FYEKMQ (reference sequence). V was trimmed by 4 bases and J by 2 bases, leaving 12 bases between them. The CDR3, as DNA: TGTGCCAGCAGCTCCGGGCGGGGACCCTACGAGCAGTACGTC. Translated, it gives CASSSGRGPYEQYV.